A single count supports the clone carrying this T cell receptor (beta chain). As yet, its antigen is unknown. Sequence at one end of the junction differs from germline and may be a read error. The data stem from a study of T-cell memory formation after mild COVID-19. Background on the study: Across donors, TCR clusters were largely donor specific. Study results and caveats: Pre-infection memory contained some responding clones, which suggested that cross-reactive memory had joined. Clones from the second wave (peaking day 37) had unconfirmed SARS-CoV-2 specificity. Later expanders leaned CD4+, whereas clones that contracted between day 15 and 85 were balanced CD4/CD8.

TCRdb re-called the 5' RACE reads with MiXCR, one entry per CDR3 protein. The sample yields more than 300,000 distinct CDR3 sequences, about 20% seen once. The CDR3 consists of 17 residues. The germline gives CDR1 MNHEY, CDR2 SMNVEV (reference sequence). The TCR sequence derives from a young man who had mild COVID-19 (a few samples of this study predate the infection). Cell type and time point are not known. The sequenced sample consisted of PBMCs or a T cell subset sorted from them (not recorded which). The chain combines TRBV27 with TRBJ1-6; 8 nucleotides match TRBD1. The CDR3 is CTSRCDRGSSYNSPLHF. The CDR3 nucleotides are TGCACCAGCCGCTGTGACAGGGGAAGCTCCTATAATTCACCCCTCCACTTT.